The 3 T cell receptor beta chains in this list originate from one sample, sequenced in a study of cytomegalovirus exposure and HLA in healthy donors. The study ran its PCR with 60 Vbeta and 13 Jbeta primers. Profiled with immunoSEQ multiplex PCR; TCRdb holds only in-frame clones, not every one. The sample consists of about 75,000 clones, 75% to 85% of them appearing once. The sequenced material came from PBMCs. All receptors come from a man aged 65 to 79 in good health and CMV-seropositive.

This clone occurred once. The J gene is TRBJ1-6, the V gene TRBV6-1, with 9 bases identical to TRBD1. Germline CDR1 and CDR2: MNHNS and SASEGT. Germline trimming cut 11 bases from V and 10 bases from J; bases unmatched to any gene: 9. The CDR3 runs to 13 residues. The chain's CDR3 is CAGAGQGYSPLHF. The CDR3 DNA sequence: TGTGCCGGGGCGGGACAGGGTTACTCACCCCTCCACTTT.

The V gene is TRBV7-8, the J gene TRBJ1-5, with D maybe TRBD1 (6 bases). CDR1 and CDR2 from the germline V gene are SGHVS and FQNEAQ. Trimming took 2 bases from V and 6 from J, leaving 11 bases between them. The CDR3 consists of 14 residues. The CDR3, as DNA: TGTGCCAGCAGCTTAACAGGGACGGTTCAGCCCCAGCATTTT. Translation gives CASSLTGTVQPQHF.

The chain uses TRBV7-9 and TRBJ2-3, with TRBD2 matching over 8 bases. V lost 5 bases, J lost 2 bases, and 9 bases stayed unmatched. This CDR3 has 16 amino acids. Germline-derived CDR1 and CDR2 are SEHNR and FQNEAQ (reference sequence). CDR3 DNA: TGTGCCAGCAGCCCCGGGGGGGGGAGGTTCACAGATACGCAGTATTTT. It encodes CASSPGGGRFTDTQYF.